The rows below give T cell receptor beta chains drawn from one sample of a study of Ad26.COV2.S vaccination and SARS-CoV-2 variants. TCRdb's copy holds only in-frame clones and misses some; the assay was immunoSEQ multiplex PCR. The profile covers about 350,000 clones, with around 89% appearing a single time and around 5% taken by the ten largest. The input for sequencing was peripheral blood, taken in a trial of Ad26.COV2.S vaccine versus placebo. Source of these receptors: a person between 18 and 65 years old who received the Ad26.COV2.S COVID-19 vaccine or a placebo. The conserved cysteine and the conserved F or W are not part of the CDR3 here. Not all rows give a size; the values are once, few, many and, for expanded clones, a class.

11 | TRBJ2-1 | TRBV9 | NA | ASSVELDNEQF
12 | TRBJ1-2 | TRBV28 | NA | ASSLGQGVYGYT
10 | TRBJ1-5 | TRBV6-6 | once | ATTDSNQPQH
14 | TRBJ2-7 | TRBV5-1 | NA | ASSLGSGQGPGEQY
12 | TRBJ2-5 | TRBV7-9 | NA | ASSFSVGVETQY
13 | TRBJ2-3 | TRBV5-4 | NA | ASSWGRGGPDTQY
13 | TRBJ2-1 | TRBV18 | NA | ASSPLKTNRNEQF
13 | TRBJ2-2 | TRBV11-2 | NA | ASSLADGKVGELF
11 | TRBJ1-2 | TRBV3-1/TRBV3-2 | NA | ASSHRRYYGYT
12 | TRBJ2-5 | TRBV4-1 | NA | ASSQDWQKETQY
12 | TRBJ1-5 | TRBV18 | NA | ASSANRDNQPQH
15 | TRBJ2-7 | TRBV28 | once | ASGLRIAGGRSYEQY
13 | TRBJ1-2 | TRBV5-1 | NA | ASSLRGEWDYGYT
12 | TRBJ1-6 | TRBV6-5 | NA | ASSYDREGSPLH
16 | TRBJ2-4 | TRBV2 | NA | ASSEDVTGFRVKNIQY
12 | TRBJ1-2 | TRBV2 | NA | ASTPRGYDYGYT
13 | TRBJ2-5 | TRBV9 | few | ASSVGGLEGETQY
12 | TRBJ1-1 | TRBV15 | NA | ATSRDLLNTEAF
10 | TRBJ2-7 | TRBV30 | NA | AWSLATYEQY
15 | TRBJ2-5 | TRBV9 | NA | ASSLKGLAGGQETQY
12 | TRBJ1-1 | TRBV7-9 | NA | ASSRQALNTEAF
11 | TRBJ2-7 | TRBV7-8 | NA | ASSFSSRGEQY
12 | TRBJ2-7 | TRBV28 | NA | ASSSSLRSYEQY
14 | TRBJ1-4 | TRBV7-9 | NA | ASSLGVGNANEKLF
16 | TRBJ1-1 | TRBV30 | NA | AWSFLPGEALMNTEAF
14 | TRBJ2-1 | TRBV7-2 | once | ASSEGLAGGKAEQF
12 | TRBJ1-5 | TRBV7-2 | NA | ASSLFSFSQPQH